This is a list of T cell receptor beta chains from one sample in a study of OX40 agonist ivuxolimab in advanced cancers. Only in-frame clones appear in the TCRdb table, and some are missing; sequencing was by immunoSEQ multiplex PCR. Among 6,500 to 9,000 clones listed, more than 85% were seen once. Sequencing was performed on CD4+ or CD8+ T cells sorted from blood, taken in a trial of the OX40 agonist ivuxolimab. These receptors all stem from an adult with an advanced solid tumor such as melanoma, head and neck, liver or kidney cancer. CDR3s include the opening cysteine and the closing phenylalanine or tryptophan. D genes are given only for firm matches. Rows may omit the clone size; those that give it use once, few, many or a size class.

CASSSRLDTIYF,TGTGCCAGCAGCTCCCGCCTCGACACCATATATTTT,-,TRBJ1-3,-,TRBV7-9
CASSTHANYEQYF,TGTGCCAGCAGCACGCATGCTAACTACGAGCAGTACTTC,-,TRBJ2-7,-,TRBV7-2
CASSVASGRFEQYF,TGTGCCAGCAGCGTAGCTAGCGGGAGGTTCGAGCAGTACTTC,TRBD2,TRBJ2-7,once,TRBV9
CASSVGPDRLTDTQYF,TGTGCCAGCAGCGTAGGGCCCGACAGACTCACAGATACGCAGTATTTT,-,TRBJ2-3,-,TRBV9
CASSPGLAASHEQYF,TGTGCCAGCAGCCCCGGACTAGCGGCGTCACACGAGCAGTACTTC,TRBD2,TRBJ2-7,few,TRBV11-3
CASSFDGTGMYEKLFF,TGTGCCAGCAGCTTCGATGGGACAGGGATGTATGAAAAACTGTTTTTT,TRBD1,TRBJ1-4,once,TRBV7-9
CAWSEAGGGQYF,TGTGCCTGGAGTGAGGCGGGAGGAGGGCAGTACTTC,TRBD2,TRBJ2-7,-,TRBV30
CASSLSPARGYTF,TGTGCCAGCAGTTTATCCCCCGCGCGAGGATACACCTTC,-,TRBJ1-2,once,TRBV13
CASSLTNQGYTEAFF,TGCGCCAGCAGCCTCACAAACCAGGGGTACACTGAAGCTTTCTTT,-,TRBJ1-1,-,TRBV4-1
CASRIGTLQFF,TGTGCCAGTCGGATCGGGACTCTACAGTTCTTC,-,TRBJ2-1,-,TRBV19
CASRTSGLTDTQYF,TGTGCCAGCCGGACTAGCGGGCTCACAGATACGCAGTATTTT,TRBD2,TRBJ2-3,-,TRBV2
CASSYPGAYGYTF,TGTGCCAGCAGTTATCCAGGCGCCTATGGCTACACCTTC,-,TRBJ1-2,-,TRBV6-5
CASSSTSLEQYF,TGTGCCAGCAGCTCTACTAGTTTGGAGCAGTACTTC,-,TRBJ2-7,-,TRBV7-9
CASSSQGGTDTQYF,TGTGCCAGCAGTTCACAGGGGGGCACAGATACGCAGTATTTT,TRBD1,TRBJ2-3,-,TRBV28
CASSDSTSGNNEQFF,TGTGCCAGCAGTGACTCGACTAGCGGGAATAATGAGCAGTTCTTC,TRBD2,TRBJ2-1,-,TRBV6-4
CASSRQGSYEQYF,TGCGCCAGCAGCCGACAGGGCAGCTACGAGCAGTACTTC,TRBD1,TRBJ2-7,-,TRBV5-1
CASSSPENRYEQYF,TGTGCCAGCAGCTCTCCAGAGAATCGCTACGAGCAGTACTTC,-,TRBJ2-7,-,TRBV7-9
CASSLTMSSYNEQFF,TGTGCCAGCAGTTTAACCATGAGCTCCTACAATGAGCAGTTCTTC,-,TRBJ2-1,-,TRBV28
CASSDGLDEQFF,TGTGCCAGCAGTGATGGGCTTGATGAGCAGTTCTTC,-,TRBJ2-1,-,TRBV25-1
CASSQAGVGNQPQHF,TGCGCCAGCAGCCAAGCAGGGGTTGGTAATCAGCCCCAGCATTTT,-,TRBJ1-5,-,TRBV4-1
CASRGNGQGNIQYF,TGTGCCAGCAGGGGAAACGGACAGGGAAACATTCAGTACTTC,TRBD1,TRBJ2-4,-,TRBV27
CASSLSGLASGFTDTQYF,TGTGCCAGCAGCTTAAGCGGACTAGCAAGCGGTTTCACAGATACGCAGTATTTT,TRBD2,TRBJ2-3,-,TRBV7-9
CASRQEGRRNEQYF,TGTGCCAGCAGACAGGAGGGTAGGAGGAACGAGCAGTACTTC,-,TRBJ2-7,-,TRBV6-5
CASSIARESIQYF,TGTGCCAGTAGTATAGCCAGGGAAAGCATTCAGTACTTC,-,TRBJ2-4,-,TRBV19
CASSDVGSYGYTF,TGCGCCAGCAGTGACGTGGGAAGCTATGGCTACACCTTC,-,TRBJ1-2,-,TRBV10-2
CACDLLQGSYEQYF,TGTGCCTGCGATTTATTACAGGGGTCTTACGAGCAGTACTTC,TRBD1,TRBJ2-7,-,TRBV30
CASSQDKTINNEQFF,TGCGCCAGCAGCCAAGATAAGACTATTAACAATGAGCAGTTCTTC,-,TRBJ2-1,-,TRBV4-1
CASSPSGGSPYGYTF,TGCGCCAGCAGCCCCTCGGGGGGGAGTCCTTATGGCTACACCTTC,-,TRBJ1-2,-,TRBV5-1
CASSLAGGEQYF,TGTGCCAGCAGTTTAGCGGGAGGGGAGCAGTACTTC,TRBD2,TRBJ2-7,-,TRBV27
CASSVEGGQNTEAFF,TGTGCCAGCAGCGTAGAAGGGGGCCAGAACACTGAAGCTTTCTTT,TRBD1,TRBJ1-1,-,TRBV9
CASSQGGLAVYNEQFF,TGCGCCAGCAGCCAAGGAGGACTAGCGGTCTACAATGAGCAGTTCTTC,TRBD2,TRBJ2-1,-,TRBV4-1
CAISTGTSGPLETQYF,TGTGCCATCAGTACCGGGACTAGCGGCCCTTTGGAGACCCAGTACTTC,TRBD2,TRBJ2-5,-,TRBV10-3
CASSPSRGPTGELFF,TGTGCCAGCAGCCCGTCCAGAGGTCCCACCGGGGAGCTGTTTTTT,-,TRBJ2-2,-,TRBV9
CASSHQGVGSYNEQFF,TGTGCCAGCAGCCACCAAGGAGTCGGATCCTACAATGAGCAGTTCTTC,-,TRBJ2-1,large,TRBV7-3
CASSDKAGRADTQYF,TGTGCCAGCAGTGACAAGGCGGGAAGAGCAGATACGCAGTATTTT,-,TRBJ2-3,-,TRBV6-4
CASSIKRTREYTQYF,TGTGCCAGCAGCATTAAACGGACCCGTGAATATACGCAGTATTTT,-,TRBJ2-3,-,TRBV7-9
CASSLSPGQGLYEQYF,TGTGCCAGCAGCTTAAGCCCAGGACAGGGACTATACGAGCAGTACTTC,-,TRBJ2-7,-,TRBV11-2
CASSIASEPYEQYF,TGTGCCAGTAGTATCGCTAGCGAACCCTACGAGCAGTACTTC,-,TRBJ2-7,-,TRBV19
CASSDLSGRAPYEQYF,TGTGCCAGCAGTGATCTAAGCGGGAGGGCCCCCTACGAGCAGTACTTC,TRBD2,TRBJ2-7,-,TRBV2
CASSTDLQSRANVLTF,TGTGCCAGCTCAACTGATTTACAAAGTCGGGCCAACGTCCTGACTTTC,-,TRBJ2-6,-,TRBV18
CASSLSGTGLNEKLFF,TGTGCCAGCAGTTTATCGGGGACTGGGCTTAATGAAAAACTGTTTTTT,-,TRBJ1-4,-,TRBV28
CASRTSDTQYF,TGCGCCAGCAGGACTTCAGATACGCAGTATTTT,-,TRBJ2-3,few,TRBV5-1
CANSLLAGGPNTQYF,TGTGCCAACTCGCTCCTAGCGGGAGGGCCAAATACGCAGTATTTT,TRBD2,TRBJ2-3,-,TRBV6-1
CASSPFVGGAGAEAFF,TGTGCCAGCAGCCCCTTTGTTGGGGGGGCAGGGGCTGAAGCTTTCTTT,-,TRBJ1-1,-,TRBV7-9
CASSESGAYNEQFF,TGCGCCAGCAGTGAGTCGGGGGCCTACAATGAGCAGTTCTTC,-,TRBJ2-1,-,TRBV10-1
CASSVDGAGQPQHF,TGTGCCAGCAGCGTAGACGGGGCTGGTCAGCCCCAGCATTTT,-,TRBJ1-5,-,TRBV9
CASSQFYPNTGELFF,TGTGCCAGCAGCCAATTCTACCCGAACACCGGGGAGCTGTTTTTT,-,TRBJ2-2,-,TRBV4-2
CASSPTTGQELGYTF,TGTGCCAGCAGCCCAACGACGGGACAGGAACTTGGCTACACCTTC,TRBD1,TRBJ1-2,-,TRBV7-9
CASSPLDGYEQYF,TGTGCCAGCAGTCCCCTGGATGGCTACGAGCAGTACTTC,-,TRBJ2-7,-,TRBV14
CASSLDPNYEAFF,TGTGCCAGCAGCTTAGATCCAAATTATGAAGCTTTCTTT,-,TRBJ1-1,-,TRBV11-2
CASSIMGGAGGEQFF,TGTGCCAGTAGTATTATGGGAGGGGCAGGAGGTGAGCAGTTCTTC,TRBD2,TRBJ2-1,-,TRBV19
CASSLSGTTLNEQFF,TGTGCCAGCAGTTTATCAGGGACTACTCTCAATGAGCAGTTCTTC,TRBD2,TRBJ2-1,once,TRBV27
CASSLRADRLPTDTQYF,TGTGCCAGCAGTTTAAGGGCAGACAGGCTCCCCACAGATACGCAGTATTTT,-,TRBJ2-3,-,TRBV27